The 17 T cell receptor beta chains reported below all come from one sample, sequenced in a study of T cell responses to AZD1222 COVID-19 vaccine. Profiled with immunoSEQ multiplex PCR; TCRdb holds only in-frame clones, not every one. Of 150,000 or so clones in the sample, around 90% were seen once. Sequences were derived from peripheral blood, sampled 28 days after the second AZD1222 dose. The origin of the receptors is an adult who received the AZD1222 COVID-19 vaccine.

The chain couples TRBV18 to TRBJ2-1, with TRBD2 matching over 10 bases. The CDR3 is 14 amino acids. The germline V gene has CDR1 KGHSH and CDR2 LQKENI. J gave up 4 bases and V 3 bases, and 0 bases lay outside the gene matches. The CDR3 region has the DNA TGTGCCAGCTCACCTAGCGGGGGGTACAATGAGCAGTTCTTC. It specifies CASSPSGGYNEQFF.

This clone was recorded only once. The chain employs TRBV3-1 (or the pseudogene TRBV3-2) and TRBJ2-1, with 7 positions matching TRBD2. With 0 bases clipped from V and 6 bases from J, the junction kept 2 bases outside the gene matches. Per the germline V gene, CDR1 is LGHDT and CDR2 is YNNKEL (reference sequence). CDR3 length: 14 residues. CDR3 coding DNA: TGTGCCAGCAGCCAAGAGGGAGGGGCCAATGAGCAGTTCTTC. This codes for CASSQEGGANEQFF.

The chain employs TRBV30 and TRBJ1-5; 9 nucleotides match TRBD1. Germline loops: CDR1 GTSNPN, CDR2 SVGIG (reference sequence). The V and J ends lost 2 bases and 4 bases, in that order; junction bases with no gene match: 6. This CDR3 contains 15 residues. The CDR3 loop reads CAWSPGQGKNQPQHF. DNA of the CDR3: TGTGCCTGGAGTCCAGGACAGGGGAAAAATCAGCCCCAGCATTTT.

The genes are TRBV3-1 (or the pseudogene TRBV3-2) and TRBJ2-5; D is perhaps TRBD2 (5 bases). Deletions cut 1 base from V and 4 bases from J, with 16 bases between. The length of the CDR3 is 16 residues. Germline V gene lookup returns CDR1 LGHDT and CDR2 YNNKEL (reference sequence). CDR3 region: CASSQGTGIEGETQYF. CDR3 bases: TGTGCCAGCAGCCAAGGGACGGGAATCGAGGGAGAGACCCAGTACTTC.

The V gene is TRBV9, the J gene TRBJ2-5, with 8 bases identical to TRBD1. V gave up 3 bases and J gave up 2 bases; unmatched junction bases: 0. In germline, CDR1 is SGDLS, CDR2 YYNGEE. This CDR3 has 13 residues. CDR3 in DNA: TGTGCCAGCAGCGGGGACAGGCAAGAGACCCAGTACTTC. As protein: CASSGDRQETQYF. Based on the CDR3 plus reference TRBV9 and TRBJ2-5, the full variable domain is DSGVTQTPKHLITATGQRVTLRCSPRSGDLSVYWYQQSLDQGLQFLIQYYNGEERAKGNILERFSAQQFPDLHSELNLSSLELGDSALYFCASSGDRQETQYFGPGTRLLVL.

This chain uses TRBV3-1 (or the pseudogene TRBV3-2) with TRBJ2-3, with D possibly TRBD2 on 6 matching bases. Germline assignment: CDR1 LGHDT and CDR2 YNNKEL (reference sequence). The CDR3 has 14 residues. V lost 4 bases, J lost 3 bases, and 11 bases lay in between. This chain's CDR3 is CASSLRGRTDTQYF. The CDR3 DNA reads as TGTGCCAGCAGCCTCCGGGGGAGGACAGATACGCAGTATTTT.

V usage is TRBV20-1 and J usage is TRBJ2-3; TRBD2 might be the D (5 bases). The CDR3 totals 11 residues. Germline values: CDR1 DFQATT, CDR2 SNEGSKA (reference sequence). V was cut by 5 bases and J by 10 bases, with 13 bases left in between. The CDR3 region is CSAPTRRSQYF. As DNA, the CDR3 is TGCAGTGCTCCCACTAGACGGTCGCAGTATTTT.

This clone was seen only a few times. The chain combines TRBV16 with TRBJ2-7; D might be TRBD1 (5 bases). The CDR3 contains 14 residues. Per the germline V gene, CDR1 is KGHSY and CDR2 is FQNENV. Deletions cut 4 bases from V and 2 bases from J, with 12 bases between. CDR3 in amino acids: CASSPQGATYEQYF. The CDR3 nucleotides are TGTGCCAGCAGCCCGCAAGGGGCCACCTACGAGCAGTACTTC.

The V call is TRBV7-2, the J call TRBJ1-1; D is uncertain. The CDR3 length is 14 residues. V gave up 1 base and J gave up 7 bases, with 13 bases separating them. CDR1 is SGHTA and CDR2 is FQGNSA in the germline V gene. The CDR3 DNA is TGTGCCAGCAGCTTAGGGGGAGGGCAGTTTGAAGCTTTCTTT. Amino acids: CASSLGGGQFEAFF.

V and J are TRBV12-5 and TRBJ1-5; D ambiguous. This CDR3 spans 13 amino acids. V lost 3 bases and J lost 6, with 9 bases in between. From germline, CDR1 is LGHNT and CDR2 FRNRAP. CDR3: CASGFSDGQPQHF. CDR3 in DNA: TGTGCTAGTGGTTTTTCCGATGGTCAGCCCCAGCATTTT.

V is TRBV7-6 and J is TRBJ2-7; 9 positions agree with TRBD2. The junction had 4 bases not matched to a gene; V was cut back by 2 bases and J by 2 bases. The V gene's germline CDR1 is SGHVS and CDR2 FNYEAQ. CDR3 length equals 15 residues. CDR3 loop: CASSLRTSATYEQYF. In nucleotides, the CDR3 is TGTGCCAGCAGCTTAAGGACTAGCGCAACCTACGAGCAGTACTTC.

The V and J genes are TRBV7-3 and TRBJ1-2; TRBD1 matches at 10 bases. Germline V gives CDR1 SGHTA, CDR2 FQGTGA. V gave up 0 bases and J gave up 5 bases; unmatched junction bases: 9. The CDR3 is 17 residues long. CDR3 in DNA: TGTGCCAGCAGCTTAACCCCCCGGACAGGGGGGCTATATGGCTACACCTTC. Translated: CASSLTPRTGGLYGYTF.

This rearrangement joins TRBV11-2 to TRBJ1-2, with 9 bases fitting TRBD1. Germline trimming cut 2 bases from V and 8 bases from J; bases unmatched to any gene: 0. There are 12 residues in the CDR3. CDR1 and CDR2 (germline): SGHAT, FQNNGV. The chain's CDR3 is CASSLTGGGYTF. In nucleotides, the CDR3 is TGTGCCAGCAGCTTAACAGGGGGCGGCTACACCTTC.

The chain has TRBV19 and TRBJ1-1, with TRBD1 identical over 7 bases. The CDR3 contains 15 residues. V gave up 4 bases and J gave up 0 bases; unmatched junction bases: 5. Germline V gene lookup returns CDR1 LNHDA and CDR2 SQIVND (reference sequence). Here the CDR3 DNA reads TGTGCCAGTAGTAGACCGGGACAGATGAACACTGAAGCTTTCTTT. This codes for CASSRPGQMNTEAFF.

This rearrangement joins TRBV7-9 to TRBJ1-6, with D tentatively TRBD1 (5 bases). Germline V gene sequence: CDR1 SEHNR, CDR2 FQNEAQ (reference sequence). Trimming shortened V by 1 base and J by 7 bases, and 5 bases separated the two germline ends. This CDR3 contains 13 residues. The CDR3: CASSLGGNSPLHF. The DNA of the CDR3 is TGTGCCAGCAGCTTAGGGGGGAATTCACCCCTCCACTTT.

The chain employs TRBV5-6 and TRBJ1-3, with 7 positions matching TRBD1. Germline V gives CDR1 SGHDT, CDR2 YYEEEE. The junction had 5 bases not matched to a gene; V was cut back by 5 bases and J by 0 bases. This CDR3 region has 15 residues. CDR3 sequence (DNA): TGTGCCAGCAGGAGATACAGGGGCTCTGGAAACACCATATATTTT. As protein: CASRRYRGSGNTIYF.

This clone was seen once. The V and J genes are TRBV10-3 and TRBJ1-4; D is undetermined. The CDR3 has 12 amino acids. Germline CDR1 is ENHRY and CDR2 is SYGVKD. Trimming removed 4 bases from V and 8 bases from J, with 8 bases in between. DNA for the CDR3: TGTGCCATCAGTGGGGTGAGCGAAAAACTGTTTTTT. Residues: CAISGVSEKLFF.